The present T cell receptor beta chain was sequenced within a study of blood T cell repertoires in COVID-19. Study-level background: Acute and convalescent COVID-19 samples came from the United States, Italy and Spain. PBMCs, B-cell-depleted T cells, or T cells were the source of the cDNA or gDNA that made up the material.

J gave up 5 bases and V 0 bases, and 5 bases lay outside the gene matches. The CDR3 sequence is 15 residues long. CDR1 SGDLS and CDR2 YYNGEE come from the germline V gene. The repertoire was sequenced with immunoSEQ multiplex PCR; TCRdb's copy has only in-frame clones and lacks some. The top ten clones hold approximately 12% of a sample with 55,000 or so clones, roughly 85% of them seen once. This clonotype was obtained from a human donor in a cohort sampled during active COVID-19. The source material was peripheral blood. The chain combines TRBV9 with TRBJ2-7; 10 nucleotides align to TRBD2. The CDR3 is CASSVVGGTSDEQYF. The CDR3, as DNA: TGTGCCAGCAGCGTAGTCGGCGGGACTAGCGACGAGCAGTACTTC.